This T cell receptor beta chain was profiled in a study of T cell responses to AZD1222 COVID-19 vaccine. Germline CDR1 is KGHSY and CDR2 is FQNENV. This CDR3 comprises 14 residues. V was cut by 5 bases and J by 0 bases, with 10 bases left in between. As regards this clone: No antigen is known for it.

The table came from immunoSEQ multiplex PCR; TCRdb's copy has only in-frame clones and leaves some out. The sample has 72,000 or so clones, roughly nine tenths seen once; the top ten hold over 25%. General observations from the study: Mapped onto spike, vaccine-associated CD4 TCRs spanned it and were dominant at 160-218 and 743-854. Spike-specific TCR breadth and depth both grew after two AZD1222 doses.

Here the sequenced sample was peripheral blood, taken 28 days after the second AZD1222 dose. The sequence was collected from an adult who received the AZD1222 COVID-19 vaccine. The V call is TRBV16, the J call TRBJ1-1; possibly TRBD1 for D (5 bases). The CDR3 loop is CASSRGQVNTEAFF. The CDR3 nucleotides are TGTGCCAGCAGCAGAGGACAAGTGAACACTGAAGCTTTCTTT. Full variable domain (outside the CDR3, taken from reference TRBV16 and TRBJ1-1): GEEVAQTPKHLVRGEGQKAKLYCAPIKGHSYVFWYQQVLKNEFKFLISFQNENVFDETGMPKERFSAKCLPNSPCSLEIQATKLEDSAVYFCASSRGQVNTEAFFGQGTRLTVV.